This T cell receptor (beta chain) was observed in a study of blood T cell repertoires in COVID-19. Whole-study context: Donors in the United States, Italy and Spain gave samples during acute or convalescent COVID-19. Nucleic acid was either cDNA or gDNA, and it came from T cells, B-cell-depleted T cells, or PBMCs.

In its sample, this clone was seen a few times. V shed 5 bases, J shed 7 bases, and the junction held 7 bases outside the gene matches. Germline values: CDR1 LNHDA, CDR2 SQIVND (reference sequence). This CDR3 spans 16 amino acids. In the authors' workflow: Nucleated cell counts were estimated from reference gene primer amplification. Measured with immunoSEQ multiplex PCR; TCRdb has only the in-frame clones, and not every one. That table is the source of V, J and clone size, and D and trimming were worked out from the DNA. The repertoire includes 350,000 to 450,000 clones, roughly 85% of them detected once, and 3% to 4% sits in the top ten.

The TCR was taken from a woman aged 18-29 years with acute or convalescent COVID-19. This chain links TRBV19 with TRBJ2-2, with 13 positions matching TRBD2. Sequencing input: peripheral blood. The CDR3 DNA is TGTGCCAGTAGTCCAACTAGCGGGAGGGCAGTCGGGGAGCTGTTTTTT. It codes for CASSPTSGRAVGELFF.